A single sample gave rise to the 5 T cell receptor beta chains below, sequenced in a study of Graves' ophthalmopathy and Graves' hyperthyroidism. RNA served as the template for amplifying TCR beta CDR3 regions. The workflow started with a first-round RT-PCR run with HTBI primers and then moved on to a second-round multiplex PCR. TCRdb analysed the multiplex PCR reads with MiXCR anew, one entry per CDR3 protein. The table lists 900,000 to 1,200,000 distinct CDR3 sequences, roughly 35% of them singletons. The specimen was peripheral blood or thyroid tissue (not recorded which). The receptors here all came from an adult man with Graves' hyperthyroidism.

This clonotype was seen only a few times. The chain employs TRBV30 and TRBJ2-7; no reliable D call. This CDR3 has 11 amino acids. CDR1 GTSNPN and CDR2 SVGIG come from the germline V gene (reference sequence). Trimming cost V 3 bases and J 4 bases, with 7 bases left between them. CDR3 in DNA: TGTGCCTGGAGCCTCGATTACGAGCAGTACTTC. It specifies CAWSLDYEQYF.

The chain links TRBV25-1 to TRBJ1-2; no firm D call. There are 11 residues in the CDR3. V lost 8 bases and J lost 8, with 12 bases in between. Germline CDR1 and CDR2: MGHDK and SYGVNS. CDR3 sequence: CASRDFSGYTF. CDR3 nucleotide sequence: TGTGCCAGCCGCGACTTTTCCGGCTACACCTTC.

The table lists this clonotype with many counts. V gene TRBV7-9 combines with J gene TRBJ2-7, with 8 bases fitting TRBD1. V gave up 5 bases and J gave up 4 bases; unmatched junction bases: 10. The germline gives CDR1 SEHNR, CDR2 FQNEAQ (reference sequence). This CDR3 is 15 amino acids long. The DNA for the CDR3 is TGTGCCAGCAGCCCTCCAGGGGGCAAGGGTTACGAGCAGTACTTC. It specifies CASSPPGGKGYEQYF.

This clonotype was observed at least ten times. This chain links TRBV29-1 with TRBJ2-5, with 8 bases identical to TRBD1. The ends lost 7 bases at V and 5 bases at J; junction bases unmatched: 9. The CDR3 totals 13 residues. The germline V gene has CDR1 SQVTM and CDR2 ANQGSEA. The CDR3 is CSARQGIKETQYF. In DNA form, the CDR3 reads TGCAGCGCCCGACAGGGGATCAAGGAGACCCAGTACTTC.

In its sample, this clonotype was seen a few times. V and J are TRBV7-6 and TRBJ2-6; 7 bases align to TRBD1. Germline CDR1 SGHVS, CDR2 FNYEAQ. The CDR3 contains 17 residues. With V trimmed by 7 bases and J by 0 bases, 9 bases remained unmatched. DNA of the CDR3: TGTGCCAGCAATCCGGGACAGACGATCTCTGGGGCCAACGTCCTGACTTTC. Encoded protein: CASNPGQTISGANVLTF. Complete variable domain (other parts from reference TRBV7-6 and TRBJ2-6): GAGVSQSPRYKVTKRGQDVALRCDPISGHVSLYWYRQALGQGPEFLTYFNYEAQQDKSGLPNDRFSAERPEGSISTLTIQRTEQRDSAMYRCASNPGQTISGANVLTFGAGSRLTVL.